Listed below are T cell receptor beta chains from one sample, sequenced in a study of TIL therapy for anti-PD-1-resistant metastatic lung cancer. The data were produced by immunoSEQ multiplex PCR, yet TCRdb's version contains in-frame clones alone and is incomplete. The sample includes some 60,000 clones, about 70% of them seen just once. The sequenced sample was blood, obtained at baseline. These receptors were collected from a person between 30 and 79 years old with non-small cell lung cancer. Each CDR3 is given with its conserved first and last residue. The D gene is left open where the match is weak. The size of a clone is reported for some rows only, either as once, few or many, or as a class for expanded clones.

D	V	size	J	DNA	CDR3
.	TRBV28	.	TRBJ1-2	TGTGCCAGCAGTTCCCCTATCTATGGCTACACCTTC	CASSSPIYGYTF
TRBD1	TRBV7-6	.	TRBJ2-1	TGTGCCAGCAGCTTATCTGGGGGACAGGGCAACAATGAGCAGTTCTTC	CASSLSGGQGNNEQFF
.	TRBV11-2	.	TRBJ1-2	TGTGCCAGCAGCTTAGATCCCGAGAACTATGGCTACACCTTC	CASSLDPENYGYTF
TRBD1	TRBV6-5	.	TRBJ1-1	TGTGCCAGCAGGAGGGACAGGGGCAACACTGAAGCTTTCTTT	CASRRDRGNTEAFF
TRBD2	TRBV9	.	TRBJ2-5	TGTGCCAGCAGCGTAGCCAGCGGGGGAGGGGTGACCCAGTACTTC	CASSVASGGGVTQYF
TRBD1	TRBV28	.	TRBJ2-7	TGTGCCAGCAGTTTGACAGGGCCCTACGAGCAGTACTTC	CASSLTGPYEQYF
.	TRBV7-9	.	TRBJ1-5	TGTGCCAGCAGCTTAGGGACAGTGAATCAGCCCCAGCATTTT	CASSLGTVNQPQHF
TRBD1	TRBV7-2	.	TRBJ1-3	TGTGCCAGCAGCTTTTCTGACAGGGGGCCAATATATTTT	CASSFSDRGPIYF
.	TRBV6-6	.	TRBJ1-4	TGTGCCAGCAGTTATGGTTTTAATGAAAAACTGTTTTTT	CASSYGFNEKLFF
.	TRBV28	.	TRBJ1-3	TGTGCCAGCAGCCCCACGAGAAACACCATATATTTT	CASSPTRNTIYF
.	TRBV4-3	.	TRBJ2-3	TGCGCCAGCAGCCAAGAAATAGGAGGGACTAGCACAGATACGCAGTATTTT	CASSQEIGGTSTDTQYF
.	TRBV7-9	.	TRBJ1-1	TGTGCCAGCAGCTCACCCAGGGCGAACACTGAAGCTTTCTTT	CASSSPRANTEAFF
.	TRBV7-2	once	TRBJ1-2	TGTGCCAGCAGCGGAACGGGGGCAGGCTATGGCTACACCTTC	CASSGTGAGYGYTF
TRBD2	TRBV7-9	.	TRBJ2-5	TGTGCCAGCAGCTTAGGGGCGGGGGGCAAAGAGACCCAGTACTTC	CASSLGAGGKETQYF
TRBD1	TRBV7-8	.	TRBJ1-5	TGTGCCAGCAGCTTAGGGGGAGGGGGCCCGACCAGATATCAGCCCCAGCATTTT	CASSLGGGGPTRYQPQHF
TRBD2	TRBV10-3	.	TRBJ2-2	TGTGCCATCAGGACCGGGACTAGCGGGAGTATCACCGGGGAGCTGTTTTTT	CAIRTGTSGSITGELFF
.	TRBV6-6	.	TRBJ2-7	TGTGCCAGCAGGGGGGGACACCAAAAATGGGACTACGAGCAGTACTTC	CASRGGHQKWDYEQYF
.	TRBV6-5	once	TRBJ2-5	TGTGCCAGCAGTTCGGACGGAGAGACCCAGTACTTC	CASSSDGETQYF
TRBD1	TRBV7-2	.	TRBJ1-1	TGTGCCAGCAGCTCATACGGACAGGGAGGAGGTGAAGCTTTCTTT	CASSSYGQGGGEAFF
TRBD2	TRBV6-5	once	TRBJ2-5	TGTGCCAGCAGCCGAGCGGGAGGGTTCCAAGAGACCCAGTACTTC	CASSRAGGFQETQYF
.	TRBV27	once	TRBJ1-2	TGTGCCAGCAGTTTATCGAATCGCCAGATTAACTATGGCTACACCTTC	CASSLSNRQINYGYTF
TRBD2	TRBV11-2	.	TRBJ2-2	TGTGCCAGCAGCTTAGTAGCGGGAGGACGAACCGGGGAGCTGTTTTTT	CASSLVAGGRTGELFF
TRBD2	TRBV15	.	TRBJ2-3	TGTGCCACCAGCAGGGGGACTAGTATGACGACAGATACGCAGTATTTT	CATSRGTSMTTDTQYF
.	TRBV9	few	TRBJ1-6	TGTGCCAGCAGCGTAGATATCACCTCGACTTCACCCCTCCACTTT	CASSVDITSTSPLHF
.	TRBV14	.	TRBJ2-2	TGTGCCAGCAGCCAAGCGGGGGCAGGCGGGGAGCTGTTTTTT	CASSQAGAGGELFF
.	TRBV2	.	TRBJ2-1	TGTGCCAGCAGTGAACGGGGGCGGGGTGCCTACAATGAGCAGTTCTTC	CASSERGRGAYNEQFF
TRBD1	TRBV5-4	.	TRBJ2-5	TGTGCCAGCAGCTTGGGGGACAGACAAGAGACCCAGTACTTC	CASSLGDRQETQYF
.	TRBV28	once	TRBJ2-3	TGTGCCAGCAGTCCTCACAGCCCGGCTTTCACAGATACGCAGTATTTT	CASSPHSPAFTDTQYF
.	TRBV6-5	.	TRBJ2-5	TGTGCCAGCAGGGACCTCGGGGACTTCCAAGAGACCCAGTACTTC	CASRDLGDFQETQYF
TRBD1	TRBV4-2	.	TRBJ1-4	TGTGCCAGCAGCTACCCTGGGAACAGGGGGAGTTCGGCTAATGAAAAACTGTTTTTT	CASSYPGNRGSSANEKLFF
TRBD1	TRBV29-1	.	TRBJ2-5	TGCAGCGTTGAACGCCGGGACAGGGGGAGGGAGACCCAGTACTTC	CSVERRDRGRETQYF
.	TRBV28	.	TRBJ2-5	TGTGCCAGCAGTTCTGCCGGGCAGGGCCTACAAGAGACCCAGTACTTC	CASSSAGQGLQETQYF
.	TRBV5-8	.	TRBJ2-7	TGTGCCAGCAGCTACGTCCTCGACCTCCGGGACAACTCCTACGAGCAGTACTTC	CASSYVLDLRDNSYEQYF